One sample yielded the 5 T cell receptor beta chains listed below, sequenced in a study of shared clonotypes between healthy human individuals. TCRdb's table, derived via immunoSEQ multiplex PCR, lists solely in-frame clones and lacks some. The sample consists of fewer than 850,000 clones, 90% of them appearing once. Sequencing was performed on memory CD8+ T cells from PBMCs. Subset reported: CD45RO+ cells pooled with CCR7-negative TemRA cells. These receptors originate from a man aged 18 to 29 in good health. Some clones in this sample may be carry-over from other donors' samples.

The J gene is TRBJ2-1, the V gene TRBV10-2; a weak D match, TRBD1 (5 bases). Deletions cut 3 bases from V and 2 bases from J, with 17 bases between. From germline, CDR1 is WSHSY and CDR2 SAAADI. The CDR3 is 17 amino acids. DNA of the CDR3: TGCGCCAGCAGTGATCCGGCCGGACCAGGGACCTACAATGAGCAGTTCTTC. Translation: CASSDPAGPGTYNEQFF.

The chain is built from TRBV7-9 and TRBJ2-5, with 10 positions matching TRBD2. Near its end, the DNA agrees better with TRBJ2-7, so the J call may be wrong. Germline V gene data show CDR1 as SEHNR and CDR2 as FQNEAQ (reference sequence). The CDR3 runs 14 residues. CDR3 sequence: CASSSPLAGDEQYF. The CDR3 nucleotides are TGTGCCAGCAGCTCACCCCTAGCGGGAGACGAGCAGTACTTC.

The chain carries TRBV28 and TRBJ2-2, with D hard to call. V was trimmed by 0 bases and J by 0 bases, leaving 17 bases between them. CDR1 and CDR2 from the germline V gene are MDHEN and SYDVKM. The CDR3 spans 19 residues. The CDR3 coding sequence is TGTGCCAGCAGTTTATGGGAGCCCGCAAGGTTTGCGAACACCGGGGAGCTGTTTTTT. It codes for CASSLWEPARFANTGELFF.

The chain has TRBV18 and TRBJ2-3, with 10 bases that match TRBD2. The V segment lost 0 bases and the J segment 5 bases; nucleotides outside the gene matches: 8. From germline, CDR1 is KGHSH and CDR2 LQKENI. The CDR3 spans 17 residues. CDR3 sequence reads: CASSPPRLAGVGDTQYF. CDR3 DNA sequence: TGTGCCAGCTCACCACCCAGGCTAGCGGGAGTTGGAGATACGCAGTATTTT.

This clone was seen only once. CDR3 DNA sequence: TGTGCCAGTAGTGCCGGACAGGGATTTTATCCAACTAATGAAAAACTGTTTTTT. As protein: CASSAGQGFYPTNEKLFF. This rearrangement joins TRBV19 to TRBJ1-4; 8 bases match TRBD1. V was clipped by 5 bases and J by 0 bases; unmatched bases: 11. Germline V gives CDR1 LNHDA, CDR2 SQIVND (reference sequence). There are 18 residues in the CDR3.